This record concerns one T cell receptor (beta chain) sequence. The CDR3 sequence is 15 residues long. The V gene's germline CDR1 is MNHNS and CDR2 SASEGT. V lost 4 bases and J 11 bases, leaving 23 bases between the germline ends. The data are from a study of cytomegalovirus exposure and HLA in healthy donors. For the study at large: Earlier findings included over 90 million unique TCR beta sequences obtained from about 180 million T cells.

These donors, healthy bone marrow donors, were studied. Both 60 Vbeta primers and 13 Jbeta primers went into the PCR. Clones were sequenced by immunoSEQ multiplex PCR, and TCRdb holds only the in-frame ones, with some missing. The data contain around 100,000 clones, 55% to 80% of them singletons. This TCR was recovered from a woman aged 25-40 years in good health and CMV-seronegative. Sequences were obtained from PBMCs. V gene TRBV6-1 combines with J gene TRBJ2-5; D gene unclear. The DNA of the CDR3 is TGTGCCAGCAGTGCCCGGGTTGGTATCGCTATGGAGCAGTACTTC. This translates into CASSARVGIAMEQYF.